The 8 T cell receptor beta chains presented below share a single source sample, sequenced in a study of T cell changes during pregnancy in multiple sclerosis. Sequencing was performed with immunoSEQ multiplex PCR; in TCRdb, only in-frame clones are kept and a portion is missing. Of around 60,000 clones in the sample, roughly nine tenths were seen once. Sequencing used peripheral blood, obtained in the first trimester of pregnancy. These receptor sequences come from a female donor with multiple sclerosis, enrolled in a pregnancy study.

The chain joins TRBV30 to TRBJ2-5, with D perhaps matching TRBD1 (6 bases). Trimming left V 2 bases short and J 5 bases short, with 9 bases between. CDR3 length: 12 amino acids. Germline CDR1 and CDR2: GTSNPN and SVGIG (reference sequence). This chain's CDR3 is CAWSWQGETQYF. CDR3 bases: TGTGCCTGGAGTTGGCAGGGGGAGACCCAGTACTTC.

The chain carries TRBV2 and TRBJ1-2; D gene unclear. The CDR3 runs to 13 residues. V lost 8 bases to trimming and J lost 1 base, with 11 bases between them. Germline V CDR1 and CDR2: SNHLY, FYNNEI. DNA of the CDR3: TGTGCCAGCGAAGTCGCAGATAACTATGGCTACACCTTC. It specifies CASEVADNYGYTF.

V gene TRBV5-1 combines with J gene TRBJ2-7; 8 bases match TRBD2. V was pared by 4 bases and J by 2 bases, with 17 bases of the junction left unmatched. The CDR3 is 18 residues long. The germline V gene has CDR1 SGHRS and CDR2 YFSETQ. The CDR3 reads CASSTQPGGRDSAYEQYF. The CDR3 region has the DNA TGCGCCAGCAGCACCCAACCGGGGGGGCGGGATTCCGCCTACGAGCAGTACTTC.

The rearrangement links TRBV4-3 to TRBJ1-2; 9 bases are a match to TRBD1. The CDR3 has 14 residues. J gave up 5 bases and V 3 bases, and 4 bases lay outside the gene matches. Looked up from germline, CDR1 is LGHNA and CDR2 is YSLEER. CDR3 amino acids: CASSQSGQGYGYTF. The CDR3 region has the DNA TGCGCCAGCAGCCAGTCGGGACAGGGATATGGCTACACCTTC.

This clone was recorded only once. The genes are TRBV25-1 and TRBJ1-2; 10 positions match TRBD1. The CDR3 is 16 amino acids. The ends lost 4 bases at V and 7 bases at J; junction bases unmatched: 12. In germline, CDR1 is MGHDK, CDR2 SYGVNS. CDR3 DNA: TGTGCCAGCAGTGTCACCCCGACAGGGGGCGTAGGTGGCTACACCTTC. Its protein is CASSVTPTGGVGGYTF.

By proportion, this clone is medium-sized. The chain joins TRBV10-1 to TRBJ1-1; D gene ambiguous. The ends were cut back, 2 bases at V and 1 base at J, with 8 bases in the middle. Germline V gene data show CDR1 as WNHNN and CDR2 as SYGVQD (reference sequence). The CDR3 is made up of 14 amino acids. CDR3 nucleotide sequence: TGCGCCAGCAGTGAGGGCGGAGGGAACACTGAAGCTTTCTTT. It encodes CASSEGGGNTEAFF.

This sequence joins TRBV5-1 and TRBJ2-3; 7 nucleotides line up with TRBD2. Germline trimming cut 3 bases from V and 3 bases from J; bases unmatched to any gene: 7. CDR3 length: 15 amino acids. The germline CDR1 and CDR2 sequences are SGHRS and YFSETQ. The CDR3 loop is CASSSDGGVTDTQYF. The CDR3 coding sequence is TGCGCCAGCAGCTCGGATGGGGGGGTGACAGATACGCAGTATTTT. Full variable domain (missing parts from reference TRBV5-1 and TRBJ2-3): KAGVTQTPRYLIKTRGQQVTLSCSPISGHRSVSWYQQTPGQGLQFLFEYFSETQRNKGNFPGRFSGRQFSNSRSEMNVSTLELGDSALYLCASSSDGGVTDTQYFGPGTRLTVL.

The gene calls are TRBV19 and TRBJ1-2; tentatively, D is TRBD1 (6 bases). The CDR3 has 14 amino acids. V lost 8 bases, J lost 0 bases, and 13 bases lay in between. Per the germline V gene, CDR1 is LNHDA and CDR2 is SQIVND (reference sequence). For the CDR3, the DNA is TGTGCCAGTTCAAGGGACAACGCTAACTATGGCTACACCTTC. Its translation is CASSRDNANYGYTF.